This T cell receptor beta chain was sequenced during a study of CD8 T cells in ankylosing spondylitis. Study-level findings and limits: A TCR beta motif of roughly 8 highly homologous variants appeared characteristic of ankylosing spondylitis blood. Researchers reportedly found disease-linked clones significantly enriched in matched ankylosing spondylitis synovial fluid. Past research had described some motif variants in reactive arthritis synovial fluid and blood. The authors found the disease-linked clones to be CD8+ and relatively rare in peripheral blood.

Many counts were recorded for this clonotype. The antigen is not known. CDR3 length: 16 residues. Germline-derived CDR1 and CDR2 are SQVTM and ANQGSEA. The J segment lost 4 bases and the V segment lost 6 bases, leaving 15 bases of the junction unmatched. TCRdb fed the 5' RACE reads into MiXCR, producing one record per CDR3 protein. The data contain fewer than 400,000 distinct CDR3 sequences, over 12% of them seen just once; the ten biggest clones take up approximately 1%. The V gene is TRBV29-1, the J gene TRBJ1-2; 9 nucleotides agree with TRBD1. The receptor was derived from a male donor with ankylosing spondylitis or in good health (not recorded which). The sample taken for sequencing was blood, either unsorted or a sorted T cell fraction (not recorded which). This CDR3 is CSVAKGQGFSAYGYTF. The CDR3 DNA follows: TGCAGCGTCGCTAAGGGACAGGGATTCAGTGCCTATGGCTACACCTTC.